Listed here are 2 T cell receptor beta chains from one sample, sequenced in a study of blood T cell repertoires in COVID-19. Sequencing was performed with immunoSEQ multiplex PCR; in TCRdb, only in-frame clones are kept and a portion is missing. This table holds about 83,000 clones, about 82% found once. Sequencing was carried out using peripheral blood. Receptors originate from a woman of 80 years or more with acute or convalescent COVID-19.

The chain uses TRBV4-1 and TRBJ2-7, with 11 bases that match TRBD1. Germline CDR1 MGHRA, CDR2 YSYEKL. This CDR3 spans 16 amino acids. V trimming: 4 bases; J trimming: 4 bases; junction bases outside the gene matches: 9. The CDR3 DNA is TGCGCCAGCAGCCTAACCACCGGGACAGGGGGTTACGAGCAGTACTTC. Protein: CASSLTTGTGGYEQYF.

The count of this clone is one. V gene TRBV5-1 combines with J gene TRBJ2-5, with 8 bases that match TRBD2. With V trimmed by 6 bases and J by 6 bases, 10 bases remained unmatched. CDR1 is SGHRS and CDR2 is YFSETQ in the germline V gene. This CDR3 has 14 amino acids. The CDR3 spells CASTPGGDRKTQYF. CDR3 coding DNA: TGCGCCAGCACCCCCGGGGGGGATAGAAAGACCCAGTACTTC.